This TCR beta chain was documented in a study of cytomegalovirus exposure and HLA in healthy donors (dated by TCRdb to 2015 to 2018). Study-wide context: According to a later analysis, one platform produced both the approximately 110 validation repertoires and the 720 or so repertoires of the first cohort. The aim of the study was to test whether cataloging public T cell receptors could identify signatures of past pathogen exposure. In addition to the first cohort of 666 subjects, a separate validation cohort of approximately 110 different subjects was used. To predict cytomegalovirus infection status, the study brought together high-throughput TCR immunosequencing, statistical association of individual TCRs with disease status, and machine learning. Study-wide conclusions, independent of this receptor: In vitro tests confirmed that a few of the cytomegalovirus-associated TCR beta chains recognize cytomegalovirus antigens. While some public TCRs were present in many individuals, most TCR sequences turned up only very rarely across donors. All 120 or so repertoires were used to score co-occurrence in the validation cohort in a later analysis, because that analysis had no HLA typing for the cohort. The study listed 150 to 200 TCR beta chains as associated with cytomegalovirus. In a later analysis, TCRs clustered in the first cohort were found to also tend to co-occur in the 110 or so validation repertoires, with 94% of cluster scores above 0. It was suggested by the authors that the approach could potentially be generalized to other disease states and immunological phenotypes. The classifier was reported to diagnose cytomegalovirus status with high specificity and sensitivity in both the original cohort and the validation cohort.

Receptor amplification or capture employed the immunoSEQ multiplex PCR assay. The source study handled its data this way. A statistical classification framework was built to diagnose cytomegalovirus status from the catalog of TCR beta chain sequences. This is the immuneACCESS table as TCRdb keeps it, with only in-frame sequences that have V and J called. A part of the clones is gone; compared with another copy, unresolved V genes explain less than half, and the rest is unexplained. From that table come the V and J calls and clone size; the DNA was used to work out D and trimming. In this sample the table shows about 120,000 clones, 70% to 90% of which occur a single time. The top ten clones comprise 2% to 2.5% of the sample. Separate from the roughly 700-subject first cohort, the validation cohort of roughly 130 subjects was the group to which the donors belonged. As concerns this clone: The clone's antigen remains unknown. One base away there is no much larger clone; base qualities are not given.

The sequenced sample was PBMCs. The sequence was collected from a young woman in good health and CMV-seronegative.

The CDR3 protein is CASSLLLDSVGSYNEQFF. The nucleotide sequence reads as follows: TGTGCCAGCAGCCTACTTCTGGACTCGGTCGGCTCCTACAATGAGCAGTTCTTC. This sequence uses TRBV4-2 and TRBJ2-1, and TRBD2 may be the D gene, going by 5 matching bases. CDR1 and CDR2, looked up from the germline V gene, are LGHNA and YNFKEQ. The junction carries 19 bases between V and J, which are trimmed by 4 bases and 0 bases respectively. The CDR3 contains 18 residues, cysteine and phenylalanine counted. Of the read, only the CDR3 DNA is kept; its 54 bases are in frame from base 1.